This is a list of T cell receptor beta chains from one sample in a study of blood T cells in healthy people across ages. TCRdb reprocessed the 5' RACE reads with MiXCR, giving one entry per CDR3 protein. The table records hundreds of thousands of distinct CDR3 sequences, about 53% of them present only once. The sample consisted of blood. The receptor source for this set is a man between 60 and 75 years old in good health. Each CDR3 is given with its conserved first and last residue.

>TRBV9
CASSAVTGLGETQYF
>TRBV7-2
CASSLAVGPETQYF
>TRBV3-1
CASSQDATGGYEQYF
>TRBV5-4
CASSLESGGRSTKDTQYF
>TRBV7-8
CASSLRGGESPLHF
>TRBV7-2
CASSLRPRDYGYTF
>TRBV29-1
CSVEENSYEQYF
>TRBV11-2
CASSLVRGHTGELFF
>TRBV11-2
CASSNRQAVMNTEAFF
>TRBV10-3
CAISDEGGEKLFF